The next 5 T cell receptor beta chains were all read from a single sample in a study of T cell responses to AZD1222 COVID-19 vaccine. Produced via immunoSEQ multiplex PCR; TCRdb's table is partial and in-frame only. This table holds about 120,000 clones, under 95% found once. The material sequenced was peripheral blood, taken on day 0 of AZD1222 vaccination. All receptors derive from an adult in good health.

The chain employs TRBV3-1 (or the pseudogene TRBV3-2) and TRBJ2-7; D remains unclear. Germline CDR1 and CDR2: LGHDT and YNNKEL (reference sequence). The CDR3 is 14 residues long. Trimming took off 0 bases at V and 3 bases at J, with 9 bases between the two ends. For the CDR3, the DNA is TGTGCCAGCAGCCAAGATGCCCGATACTACGAGCAGTACTTC. Its translation: CASSQDARYYEQYF.

V and J are TRBV6-5 and TRBJ1-3; no clear D gene. Trimming pared 2 bases from V and 2 bases from J, leaving 4 bases between. There are 13 residues in the CDR3. Germline values: CDR1 MNHEY, CDR2 SVGAGI. This CDR3 reads CASSYQAGNTIYF. CDR3 in DNA: TGTGCCAGCAGTTACCAAGCTGGAAACACCATATATTTT.

The chain couples TRBV6-5 to TRBJ1-5; D may be TRBD1 (6 bases). This CDR3 is 15 amino acids long. V dropped 0 bases and J dropped 1 base, with 7 bases sitting between them. CDR1 is MNHEY, CDR2 SVGAGI, per germline. CDR3 sequence (DNA): TGTGCCAGCAGTTACTCTCAGGGGAGCAATCAGCCCCAGCATTTT. It specifies CASSYSQGSNQPQHF.

V and J are TRBV2 and TRBJ1-2; 7 bases are a match to TRBD1. This CDR3 spans 13 amino acids. Trimming removed 10 bases from V and 0 bases from J; junction bases left unmatched: 5. CDR1 is SNHLY and CDR2 is FYNNEI in the germline V gene. CDR3 bases: TGTGCCAATAGGGACAGTGCTAACTATGGCTACACCTTC. It codes for CANRDSANYGYTF.

V gene TRBV6-2 or TRBV6-3 combines with J gene TRBJ1-2; 7 nucleotides agree with TRBD1. The V gene end was trimmed by 4 bases and the J gene end by 1 base; junction bases not matched to a gene: 3. The CDR3 spans 14 residues. CDR1 and CDR2 (germline): MNHEY, SVGEGT. This CDR3 is CASSFRQGNYGYTF. The CDR3 bases are TGTGCCAGCAGTTTTCGACAGGGTAACTATGGCTACACCTTC.